This entry lists 30 T cell receptor beta chains sequenced from one sample in a study of lymphopenia after photon versus proton radiotherapy. Libraries were prepared by immunoSEQ multiplex PCR; TCRdb keeps only in-frame clonotypes and omits some of them. The table records more than 20,000 clones, 75% to 90% of them present only once. Sequenced here: peripheral blood, sampled from a patient treated with photon-based radiotherapy. These receptors were taken from a man between 60 and 75 years old with pancreatic cancer.

The chain employs TRBV5-1 and TRBJ2-1; 7 bases fit TRBD1. Germline V gene sequence: CDR1 SGHRS, CDR2 YFSETQ. The CDR3 covers 15 residues. V shed 4 bases, J shed 3 bases, and the junction held 7 bases outside the gene matches. In DNA form, the CDR3 reads TGCGCCAGCAGCACGACAGGGACCCACTACAATGAGCAGTTCTTC. This encodes CASSTTGTHYNEQFF.

This clone was picked up a small number of times. The genes are TRBV5-4 and TRBJ1-6; a weak D match, TRBD1 (6 bases). The CDR3 extends over 14 amino acids. Between the trimmed V and J ends, which lost 3 bases and 6 bases, there was a span of 10 bases. CDR1 SGHNT and CDR2 YYREEE come from the germline V gene (reference sequence). CDR3 coding DNA: TGTGCCAGCAGCTACAGGGTGGGTAATTCACCCCTCCACTTT. Its protein is CASSYRVGNSPLHF.

This rearrangement joins TRBV19 to TRBJ1-4, with no clear D. The V gene lost 3 bases and the J gene lost 4 bases, with 9 bases spanning the gap. CDR1 LNHDA and CDR2 SQIVND come from the germline V gene (reference sequence). The CDR3 has 14 residues. The DNA of the CDR3 is TGTGCCAGTAGTATCGGCACCGGTAATGAAAAACTGTTTTTT. This sequence encodes CASSIGTGNEKLFF.

CDR3 coding DNA: TGTGCCAGCAGGACCCGGGACGGGGGGTACACTGAAGCTTTCTTT. Amino acids: CASRTRDGGYTEAFF. The J gene is TRBJ1-1, the V gene TRBV6-5; possibly TRBD1 for D (5 bases). Trimming stripped 6 bases from V and 3 bases from J, with 17 bases between. CDR1 and CDR2 from the germline V gene are MNHEY and SVGAGI. This CDR3 is built from 15 residues.

The chain is built from TRBV6-1 and TRBJ1-5; D unclear. CDR3 size: 15 residues. CDR1 MNHNS and CDR2 SASEGT come from the germline V gene. The germline V and J ends were trimmed by 6 bases and 5 bases, with 17 bases remaining between them. The CDR3 DNA reads TGTGCCAGCAGCTTCGGGCCCGAACGGGATCAGCCCCAGCATTTT. This gives the protein CASSFGPERDQPQHF.

This clone appeared a few times. J is TRBJ1-5 and V is TRBV6-1; D is undetermined. V lost 5 bases, J lost 7 bases, and 3 bases lay in between. The CDR3 is 10 amino acids. Germline CDR1 MNHNS, CDR2 SASEGT. The CDR3 coding sequence is TGTGCCAGCAGTCGACAGCCCCAGCATTTT. Translated, it gives CASSRQPQHF.

V is TRBV2 and J is TRBJ1-1; D possibly corresponds to TRBD1 (5 bases). Trimming stripped 7 bases from V and 1 base from J, with 25 bases between. The germline gives CDR1 SNHLY, CDR2 FYNNEI. The CDR3 extends over 18 amino acids. In DNA, the CDR3 is TGTGCCAGCAAAAATATCCCTAACTCGGCAGGGCGGAACACTGAAGCTTTCTTT. This codes for CASKNIPNSAGRNTEAFF.

The rearrangement uses TRBV11-3 and TRBJ2-1, with 8 bases fitting TRBD1. Germline lookup yields CDR1 SGHNT and CDR2 YENEEA. Trimming removed 5 bases from V and 0 bases from J; junction bases left unmatched: 3. This CDR3 has 15 amino acids. The CDR3 sequence: CASSVDRGSYNEQFF. The CDR3 DNA is TGTGCCAGCAGCGTCGACAGGGGCTCCTACAATGAGCAGTTCTTC.

The rearrangement uses TRBV11-3 and TRBJ2-7, with TRBD1 matching 8 bases. With 2 bases clipped from V and 5 bases from J, the junction kept 8 bases outside the gene matches. Looked up from germline, CDR1 is SGHNT and CDR2 is YENEEA. The CDR3 has 15 amino acids. The CDR3: CASSLKGQGIHEQYF. The CDR3 coding sequence is TGTGCCAGCAGCTTAAAAGGACAGGGAATACACGAGCAGTACTTC.

The chain employs TRBV30 and TRBJ2-2, with 8 bases identical to TRBD2. The germline V gene has CDR1 GTSNPN and CDR2 SVGIG (reference sequence). The junction had 9 bases not matched to a gene; V was cut back by 0 bases and J by 6 bases. The CDR3 runs 16 residues. The CDR3 DNA sequence: TGTGCCTGGAGTGTATTGGGGACTAGACCAGCCGGGGAGCTGTTTTTT. This sequence encodes CAWSVLGTRPAGELFF.

This clone was seen once. The chain employs TRBV6-5 and TRBJ2-5; possibly TRBD1 or TRBD2 for D (5 bases each). The CDR3 totals 15 residues. Germline V gives CDR1 MNHEY, CDR2 SVGAGI. V was clipped by 6 bases and J by 2 bases, with 16 bases between them. The CDR3 DNA follows: TGTGCCAGCAGGTCAAATTTGGGACGGCAAGAGACCCAGTACTTC. Its translation: CASRSNLGRQETQYF.

V is TRBV7-2 and J is TRBJ1-6, with D unresolved. This CDR3 comprises 16 residues. With 1 base removed from V and 7 bases from J, the gap between germline ends came to 14 bases. Germline CDR1 SGHTA, CDR2 FQGNSA. The CDR3 DNA reads as TGTGCCAGCAGCTTAGATTCTCCGGGGAAGAATTCACCCCTCCACTTT. It specifies CASSLDSPGKNSPLHF.

This chain connects TRBV6-5 to TRBJ1-5; D call uncertain. V was trimmed by 2 bases and J by 0 bases, leaving 8 bases between them. Germline V gene sequence: CDR1 MNHEY, CDR2 SVGAGI. CDR3 length equals 15 residues. The CDR3 here is CASSYNPYSNQPQHF. Written as DNA, the CDR3 is TGTGCCAGCAGTTACAACCCTTATAGCAATCAGCCCCAGCATTTT.

A word on this clone: This is likely a read error, given that the CDR3 carries no conserved phenylalanine or tryptophan at its end. The limits of the CDR3 on the DNA are not certain, so only TCRdb's listed CDR3 is given. The rearrangement links TRBV6-5 to TRBJ2-7; TRBD2, as called in the table, went unchecked against the DNA. Both ends counted, the CDR3 spans 8 residues. The germline gives CDR1 MNHEY, CDR2 SVGAGI. CDR3: CASMGPGD.

The chain couples TRBV4-3 to TRBJ2-3; 7 bases align to TRBD2. The J segment lost 2 bases and the V segment lost 5 bases, leaving 13 bases of the junction unmatched. CDR3 length: 17 amino acids. Germline CDR1 is LGHNA and CDR2 is YSLEER. The CDR3 nucleotides are TGCGCCAGCAGCAAATCCTCGGGGGGATCTATCACAGATACGCAGTATTTT. Its translation is CASSKSSGGSITDTQYF.

The chain employs TRBV6-6 and TRBJ2-7; TRBD1 matches at 7 bases. This CDR3 is built from 14 residues. In germline, CDR1 is MNHNY, CDR2 SVGAGI (reference sequence). J gave up 8 bases and V 2 bases, and 9 bases lay outside the gene matches. The CDR3 here is CASSYVAQQGKQYF. CDR3 nucleotides: TGTGCCAGCAGTTACGTCGCTCAACAGGGGAAGCAGTACTTC.

This clone came up once. This chain connects TRBV7-2 to TRBJ1-2; D not resolved. The CDR3 covers 12 residues. V was trimmed by 4 bases and J by 7 bases, leaving 10 bases between them. The germline gives CDR1 SGHTA, CDR2 FQGNSA. The DNA for the CDR3 is TGTGCCAGCAGCTCCGATGCTGGTGGCTACACCTTC. Its protein product is CASSSDAGGYTF.

CDR3 region: CASSYPSGGNNEQFF. The CDR3 DNA sequence: TGTGCCAGCAGTTACCCAAGCGGGGGGAACAATGAGCAGTTCTTC. V gene TRBV6-5 combines with J gene TRBJ2-1, with 9 bases fitting TRBD2. This CDR3 spans 15 amino acids. The V gene's germline CDR1 is MNHEY and CDR2 SVGAGI. The V and J ends lost 2 bases and 5 bases, in that order; junction bases with no gene match: 4.

This sequence joins TRBV14 and TRBJ2-6; 7 nucleotides agree with TRBD1. V was pared by 4 bases and J by 2 bases, with 2 bases of the junction left unmatched. The CDR3 is made up of 15 amino acids. Germline V lookup: CDR1 SGHDN, CDR2 FVKESK. In DNA form, the CDR3 reads TGTGCCAGCAGCCGAGGGGGCACTGGGGCCAACGTCCTGACTTTC. It translates to CASSRGGTGANVLTF.

The genes are TRBV6-6 and TRBJ1-5, with D unresolved. The germline gives CDR1 MNHNY, CDR2 SVGAGI (reference sequence). V lost 6 bases and J lost 3, with 3 bases in between. This CDR3 has 11 amino acids. CDR3 nucleotide sequence: TGTGCCAGCAGCAACAATCAGCCCCAGCATTTT. It codes for CASSNNQPQHF.

J is TRBJ1-1 and V is TRBV5-1; D is undetermined. V lost 3 bases and J 0 bases, leaving 9 bases between the germline ends. The CDR3 contains 14 residues. Germline V lookup: CDR1 SGHRS, CDR2 YFSETQ. The CDR3 DNA follows: TGCGCCAGCAGCTGGGTGGGGATGAACACTGAAGCTTTCTTT. Amino acid sequence: CASSWVGMNTEAFF. Drawing the rest from reference TRBV5-1 and TRBJ1-1, the complete variable domain is KAGVTQTPRYLIKTRGQQVTLSCSPISGHRSVSWYQQTPGQGLQFLFEYFSETQRNKGNFPGRFSGRQFSNSRSEMNVSTLELGDSALYLCASSWVGMNTEAFFGQGTRLTVV.

J is TRBJ1-5 and V is TRBV5-1; 10 nucleotides align to TRBD1. The germline gives CDR1 SGHRS, CDR2 YFSETQ. The CDR3 loop spans 14 amino acids. With 4 bases clipped from V and 7 bases from J, the junction kept 5 bases outside the gene matches. The CDR3 region has the DNA TGCGCCAGCAGCCCCGGGACAGGGGAACAGCCCCAGCATTTT. Its protein product is CASSPGTGEQPQHF.

The chain has TRBV29-1 and TRBJ2-1; possible D gene TRBD2, 6 bases. Germline assignment: CDR1 SQVTM and CDR2 ANQGSEA. The CDR3 is 13 amino acids. Trimming removed 6 bases from V and 4 bases from J, with 13 bases in between. The CDR3 DNA follows: TGCAGCGTAGAGACTAGTTTTTACAATGAGCAGTTCTTC. The encoded protein is CSVETSFYNEQFF.

The chain has TRBV7-9 and TRBJ2-1; D gene ambiguous. V dropped 2 bases and J dropped 4 bases, with 15 bases sitting between them. This CDR3 is built from 16 residues. Germline CDR1 and CDR2: SEHNR and FQNEAQ (reference sequence). The CDR3 DNA follows: TGTGCCAGCAGCTTATACGGTCCAAGTCCGTACAATGAGCAGTTCTTC. Translated, it gives CASSLYGPSPYNEQFF. Full variable domain (remainder filled in from reference TRBV7-9 and TRBJ2-1): DTGVSQNPRHKITKRGQNVTFRCDPISEHNRLYWYRQTLGQGPEFLTYFQNEAQLEKSRLLSDRFSAERPKGSFSTLEIQRTEQGDSAMYLCASSLYGPSPYNEQFFGPGTRLTVL.

CDR3 in amino acids: CASSDSNRGTEQYF. DNA for the CDR3: TGTGCCAGCAGTGATAGCAACAGGGGAACCGAGCAGTACTTC. The J gene is TRBJ2-7, the V gene TRBV6-1; 7 bases match TRBD1. Per the germline V gene, CDR1 is MNHNS and CDR2 is SASEGT. This CDR3 is 14 amino acids long. With V trimmed by 3 bases and J by 6 bases, 8 bases remained unmatched.

This sequence joins TRBV6-5 and TRBJ1-2; no clear D. This CDR3 has 15 amino acids. The germline CDR1 and CDR2 sequences are MNHEY and SVGAGI. V was trimmed by 6 bases and J by 2 bases, leaving 16 bases between them. The CDR3 DNA follows: TGTGCCAGCAGCCCCACCGCGACCGGGAACTATGGCTACACCTTC. Translated: CASSPTATGNYGYTF.

The rearrangement uses TRBV6-5 and TRBJ1-1; D remains unclear. The CDR3 totals 14 residues. CDR1 is MNHEY, CDR2 SVGAGI, per germline. Deletions cut 7 bases from V and 7 bases from J, with 19 bases between. CDR3 amino acids: CASTRSSHRSEAFF. The CDR3 bases are TGTGCCAGCACTCGATCGTCCCATAGAAGTGAAGCTTTCTTT.

This rearrangement joins TRBV11-2 to TRBJ2-3, with D maybe TRBD1 (6 bases). The CDR3 totals 14 residues. Trimming stripped 4 bases from V and 6 bases from J, with 14 bases between. The germline V gene has CDR1 SGHAT and CDR2 FQNNGV. The CDR3: CASSYGTGPDTQYF. DNA of the CDR3: TGTGCCAGCAGCTACGGTACAGGGCCCGATACGCAGTATTTT.

The V call is TRBV5-1, the J call TRBJ1-2; D uncertain. From germline, CDR1 is SGHRS and CDR2 YFSETQ. Trimming took off 4 bases at V and 4 bases at J, with 17 bases between the two ends. The CDR3 runs 15 residues. The CDR3 protein is CASSPGSATAYGYTF. In DNA form, the CDR3 reads TGCGCCAGCAGCCCCGGCTCGGCGACCGCCTATGGCTACACCTTC.

The V gene is TRBV19, the J gene TRBJ1-1, with 8 bases that match TRBD1. V dropped 3 bases and J dropped 0; count of bases not matched to a gene: 3. CDR1 and CDR2 (germline): LNHDA, SQIVND (reference sequence). This CDR3 is built from 15 residues. The CDR3 nucleotides are TGTGCCAGTAGTATGAGGGACAGGCTGAACACTGAAGCTTTCTTT. This codes for CASSMRDRLNTEAFF.